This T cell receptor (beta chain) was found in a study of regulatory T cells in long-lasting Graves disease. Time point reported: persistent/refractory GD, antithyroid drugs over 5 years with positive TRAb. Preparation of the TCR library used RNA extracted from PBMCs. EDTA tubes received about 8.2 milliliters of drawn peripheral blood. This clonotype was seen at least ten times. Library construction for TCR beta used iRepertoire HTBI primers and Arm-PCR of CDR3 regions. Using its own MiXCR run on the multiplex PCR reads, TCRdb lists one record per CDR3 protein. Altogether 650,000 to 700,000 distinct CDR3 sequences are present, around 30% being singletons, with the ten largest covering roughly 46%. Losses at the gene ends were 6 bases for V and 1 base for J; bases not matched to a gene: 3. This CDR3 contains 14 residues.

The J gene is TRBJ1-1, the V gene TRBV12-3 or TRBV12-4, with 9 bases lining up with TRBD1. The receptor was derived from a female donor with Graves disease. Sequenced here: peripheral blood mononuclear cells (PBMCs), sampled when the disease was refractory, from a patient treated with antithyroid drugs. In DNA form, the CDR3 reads TGTGCCAGCAGGACGGGACAGGGGAACACTGAAGCTTTCTTT. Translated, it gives CASRTGQGNTEAFF.